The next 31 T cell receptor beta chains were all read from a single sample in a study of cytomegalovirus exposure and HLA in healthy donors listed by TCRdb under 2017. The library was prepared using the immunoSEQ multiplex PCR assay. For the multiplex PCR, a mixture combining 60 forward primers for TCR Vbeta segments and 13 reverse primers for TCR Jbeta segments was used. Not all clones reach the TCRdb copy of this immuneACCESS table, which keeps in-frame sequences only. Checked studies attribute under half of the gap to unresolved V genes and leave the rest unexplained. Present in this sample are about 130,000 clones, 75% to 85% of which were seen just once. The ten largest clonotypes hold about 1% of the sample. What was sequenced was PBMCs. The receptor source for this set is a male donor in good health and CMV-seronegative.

This chain's CDR3 is CASSLGAGIEQFF. The CDR3 DNA reads as TGTGCCAGCAGCTTGGGGGCAGGCATTGAGCAGTTCTTC. This chain uses TRBV5-6 with TRBJ2-1; D unresolved. The CDR3 totals 13 residues. Per germline, CDR1 SGHDT and CDR2 YYEEEE. Trimming cost V 0 bases and J 9 bases, with 10 bases left between them.

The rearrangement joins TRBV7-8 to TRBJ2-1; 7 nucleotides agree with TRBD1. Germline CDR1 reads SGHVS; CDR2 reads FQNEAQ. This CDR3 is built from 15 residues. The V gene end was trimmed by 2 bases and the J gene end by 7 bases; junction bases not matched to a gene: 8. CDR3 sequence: CASSLKVSGGNEQFF. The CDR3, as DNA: TGTGCCAGCAGCTTAAAGGTATCAGGGGGAAATGAGCAGTTCTTC.

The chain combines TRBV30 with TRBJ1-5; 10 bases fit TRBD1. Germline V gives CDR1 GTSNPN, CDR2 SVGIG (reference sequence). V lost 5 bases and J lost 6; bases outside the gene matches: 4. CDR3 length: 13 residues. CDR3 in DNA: TGTGCCTGGGACAGGGGGCGCGGTCAGCCCCAGCATTTT. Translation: CAWDRGRGQPQHF. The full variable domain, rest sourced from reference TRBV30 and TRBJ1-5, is SQTIHQWPATLVQPVGSPLSLECTVEGTSNPNLYWYRQAAGRGLQLLFYSVGIGQISSEVPQNLSASRPQDRQFILSSKKLLLSDSGFYLCAWDRGRGQPQHFGDGTRLSIL.

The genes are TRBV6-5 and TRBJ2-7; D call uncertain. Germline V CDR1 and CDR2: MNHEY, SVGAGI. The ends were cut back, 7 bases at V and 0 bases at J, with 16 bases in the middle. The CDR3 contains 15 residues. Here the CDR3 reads CASTPSAGSSYEQYF. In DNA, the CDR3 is TGTGCCAGCACCCCCTCGGCAGGTAGCTCCTACGAGCAGTACTTC.

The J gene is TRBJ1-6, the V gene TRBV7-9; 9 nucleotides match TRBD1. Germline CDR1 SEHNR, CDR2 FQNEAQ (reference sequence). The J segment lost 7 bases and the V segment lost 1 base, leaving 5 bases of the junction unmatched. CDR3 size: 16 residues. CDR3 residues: CASSLDAGQGNSPLHF. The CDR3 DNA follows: TGTGCCAGCAGCTTAGACGCAGGACAGGGGAATTCACCCCTCCACTTT.

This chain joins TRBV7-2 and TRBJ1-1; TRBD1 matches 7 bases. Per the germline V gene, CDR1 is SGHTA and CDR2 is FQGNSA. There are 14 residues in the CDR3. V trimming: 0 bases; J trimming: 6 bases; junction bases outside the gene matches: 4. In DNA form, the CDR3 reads TGTGCCAGCAGCTTAGCGAGGGGGACAGCTGAAGCTTTCTTT. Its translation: CASSLARGTAEAFF.

This chain's CDR3 is CASSMAQANEKLFF. The CDR3 coding sequence is TGTGCCAGTAGTATGGCACAGGCAAATGAAAAACTGTTTTTT. The chain is built from TRBV19 and TRBJ1-4, with D possibly TRBD1 on 5 matching bases. V was trimmed by 3 bases and J by 5 bases, leaving 10 bases between them. Looked up from germline, CDR1 is LNHDA and CDR2 is SQIVND (reference sequence). The CDR3 runs to 14 residues.

The CDR3 bases are TGTGCCAGCAGCCAGGCCGGGGGGGCAACCGGGGAGACCCAGTACTTC. Translated: CASSQAGGATGETQYF. The chain combines TRBV7-3 with TRBJ2-5; 8 bases line up with TRBD2. The J segment lost 5 bases and the V segment lost 5 bases, leaving 13 bases of the junction unmatched. The CDR3 has 16 amino acids. Germline values: CDR1 SGHTA, CDR2 FQGTGA. Looking up the rest from reference TRBV7-3 and TRBJ2-5 gives the full variable domain: GAGVSQTPSNKVTEKGKYVELRCDPISGHTALYWYRQSLGQGPEFLIYFQGTGAADDSGLPNDRFFAVRPEGSVSTLKIQRTERGDSAVYLCASSQAGGATGETQYFGPGTRLLVL.

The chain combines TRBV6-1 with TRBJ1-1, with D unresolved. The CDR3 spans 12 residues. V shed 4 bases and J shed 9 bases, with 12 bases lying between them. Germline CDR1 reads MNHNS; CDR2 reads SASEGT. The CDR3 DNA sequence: TGTGCCAGCAGTGCCGACACCTCGAAAGCTTTCTTT. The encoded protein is CASSADTSKAFF.

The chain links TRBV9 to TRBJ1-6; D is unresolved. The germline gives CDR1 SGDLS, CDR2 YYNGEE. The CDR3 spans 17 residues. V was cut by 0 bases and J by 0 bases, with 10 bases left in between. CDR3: CASSVASRGSYNSPLHF. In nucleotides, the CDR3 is TGTGCCAGCAGCGTAGCTTCCCGGGGCTCCTATAATTCACCCCTCCACTTT.

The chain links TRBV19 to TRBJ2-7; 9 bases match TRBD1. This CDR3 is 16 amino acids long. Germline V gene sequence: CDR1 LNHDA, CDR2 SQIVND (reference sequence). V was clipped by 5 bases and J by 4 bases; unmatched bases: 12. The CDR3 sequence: CASSAQTTGGKYEQYF. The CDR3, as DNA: TGTGCCAGTAGTGCCCAAACGACAGGGGGGAAATACGAGCAGTACTTC.

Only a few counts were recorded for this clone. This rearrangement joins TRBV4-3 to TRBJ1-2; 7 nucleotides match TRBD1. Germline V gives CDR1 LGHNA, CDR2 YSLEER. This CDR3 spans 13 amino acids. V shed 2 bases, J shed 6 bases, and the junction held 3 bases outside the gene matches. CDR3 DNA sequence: TGCGCCAGCAGCCAAAGACAGGGAGATGGCTACACCTTC. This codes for CASSQRQGDGYTF.

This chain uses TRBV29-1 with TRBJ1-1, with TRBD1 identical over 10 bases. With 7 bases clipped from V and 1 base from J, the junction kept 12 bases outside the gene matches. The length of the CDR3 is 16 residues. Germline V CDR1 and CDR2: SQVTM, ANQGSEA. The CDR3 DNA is TGCAGCGCTACAGACAGGGGGCTACCGACGAACACTGAAGCTTTCTTT. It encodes CSATDRGLPTNTEAFF. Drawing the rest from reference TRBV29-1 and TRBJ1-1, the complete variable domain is SAVISQKPSRDICQRGTSLTIQCQVDSQVTMMFWYRQQPGQSLTLIATANQGSEATYESGFVIDKFPISRPNLTFSTLTVSNMSPEDSSIYLCSATDRGLPTNTEAFFGQGTRLTVV.

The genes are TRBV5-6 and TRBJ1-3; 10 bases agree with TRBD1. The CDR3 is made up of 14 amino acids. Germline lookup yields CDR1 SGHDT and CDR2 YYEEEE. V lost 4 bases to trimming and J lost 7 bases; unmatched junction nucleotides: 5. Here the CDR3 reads CASSTGTGVNTIYF. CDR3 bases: TGTGCCAGCAGCACCGGGACAGGGGTTAACACCATATATTTT.

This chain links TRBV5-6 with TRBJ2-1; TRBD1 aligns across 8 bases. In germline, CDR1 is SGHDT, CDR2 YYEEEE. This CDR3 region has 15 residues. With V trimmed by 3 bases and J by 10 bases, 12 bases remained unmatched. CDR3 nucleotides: TGTGCCAGCAGCTACCCGGGACAGGCCCCGTGGGAGCAGTTCTTC. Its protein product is CASSYPGQAPWEQFF.

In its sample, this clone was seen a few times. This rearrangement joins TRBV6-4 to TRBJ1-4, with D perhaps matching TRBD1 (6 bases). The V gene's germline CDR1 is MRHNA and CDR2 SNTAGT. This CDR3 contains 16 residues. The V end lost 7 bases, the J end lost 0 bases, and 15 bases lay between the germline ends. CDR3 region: CASTKWTETTNEKLFF. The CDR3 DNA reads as TGTGCCAGCACTAAATGGACAGAAACAACTAATGAAAAACTGTTTTTT.

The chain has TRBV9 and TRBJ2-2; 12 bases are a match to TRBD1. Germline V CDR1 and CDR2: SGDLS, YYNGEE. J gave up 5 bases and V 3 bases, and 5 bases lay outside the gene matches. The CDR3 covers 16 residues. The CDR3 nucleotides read TGTGCCAGCAGCGAACCGGGACAGGGGGCGACCGGGGAGCTGTTTTTT. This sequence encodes CASSEPGQGATGELFF.

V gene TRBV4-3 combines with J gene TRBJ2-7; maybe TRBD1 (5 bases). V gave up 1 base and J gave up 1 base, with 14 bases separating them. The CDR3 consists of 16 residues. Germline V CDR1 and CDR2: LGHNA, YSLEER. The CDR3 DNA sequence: TGCGCCAGCAGCCAAGTCGATCCAGGGTTATCCTACGAGCAGTACTTC. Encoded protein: CASSQVDPGLSYEQYF.

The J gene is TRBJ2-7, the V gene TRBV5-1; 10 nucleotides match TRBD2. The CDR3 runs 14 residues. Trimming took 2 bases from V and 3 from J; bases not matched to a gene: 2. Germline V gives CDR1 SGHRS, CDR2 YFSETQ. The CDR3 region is CASSLAGGVYEQYF. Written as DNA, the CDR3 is TGCGCCAGCAGCTTAGCGGGGGGGGTCTACGAGCAGTACTTC.

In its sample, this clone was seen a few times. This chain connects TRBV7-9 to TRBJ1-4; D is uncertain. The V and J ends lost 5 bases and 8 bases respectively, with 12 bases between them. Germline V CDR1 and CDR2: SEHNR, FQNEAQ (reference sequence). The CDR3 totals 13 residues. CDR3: CASSPASGEKLFF. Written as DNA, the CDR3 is TGTGCCAGCAGCCCTGCTTCCGGGGAAAAACTGTTTTTT.

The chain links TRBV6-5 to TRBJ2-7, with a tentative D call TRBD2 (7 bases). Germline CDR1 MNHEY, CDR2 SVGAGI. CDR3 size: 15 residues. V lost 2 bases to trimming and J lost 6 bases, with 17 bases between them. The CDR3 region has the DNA TGTGCCAGCAGTTACCTCCGGGGGGCGCGGCGCGAGCAGTACTTC. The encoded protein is CASSYLRGARREQYF.

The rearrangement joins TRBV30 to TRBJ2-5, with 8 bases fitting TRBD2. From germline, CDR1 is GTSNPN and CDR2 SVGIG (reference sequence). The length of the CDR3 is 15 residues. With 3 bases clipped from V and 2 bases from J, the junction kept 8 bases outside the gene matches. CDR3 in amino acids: CAWSPGLAPQETQYF. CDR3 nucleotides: TGTGCCTGGAGCCCCGGACTAGCCCCGCAAGAGACCCAGTACTTC.

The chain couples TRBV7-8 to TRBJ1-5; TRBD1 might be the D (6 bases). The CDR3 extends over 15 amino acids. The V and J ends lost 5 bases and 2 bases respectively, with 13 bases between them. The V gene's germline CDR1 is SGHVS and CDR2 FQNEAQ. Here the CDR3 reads CASSVSAGGNQPQHF. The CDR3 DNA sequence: TGTGCCAGCAGCGTCTCGGCAGGGGGCAATCAGCCCCAGCATTTT.

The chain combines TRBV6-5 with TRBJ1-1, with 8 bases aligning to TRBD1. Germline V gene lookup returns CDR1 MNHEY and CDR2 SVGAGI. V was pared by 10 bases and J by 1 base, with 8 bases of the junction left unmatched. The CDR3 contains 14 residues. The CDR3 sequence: CAIFSGTGNTEAFF. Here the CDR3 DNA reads TGTGCCATTTTTTCCGGGACAGGGAACACTGAAGCTTTCTTT.

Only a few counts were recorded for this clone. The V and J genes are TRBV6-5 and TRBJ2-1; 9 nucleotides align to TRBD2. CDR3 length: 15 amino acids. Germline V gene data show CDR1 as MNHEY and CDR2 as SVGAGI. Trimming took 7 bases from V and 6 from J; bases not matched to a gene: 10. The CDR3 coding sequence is TGTGCCAGCATCTCCTGGGCGGGGGGGCGCAATGAGCAGTTCTTC. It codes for CASISWAGGRNEQFF.

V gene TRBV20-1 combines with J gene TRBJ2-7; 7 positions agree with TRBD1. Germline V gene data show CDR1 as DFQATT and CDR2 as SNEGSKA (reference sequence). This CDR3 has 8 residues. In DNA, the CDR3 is TGCAGTGCCCCGACAGGGCTGGTT. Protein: CSAPTGLV.

The CDR3 loop is CASSVRQGWGDTQYF. CDR3 bases: TGTGCCAGCAGCGTACGTCAGGGGTGGGGAGATACGCAGTATTTT. The chain is built from TRBV9 and TRBJ2-3, with a possible D match to TRBD1 (6 bases). This CDR3 is built from 15 residues. V gave up 1 base and J gave up 5 bases, with 14 bases separating them. CDR1 and CDR2 (germline): SGDLS, YYNGEE.

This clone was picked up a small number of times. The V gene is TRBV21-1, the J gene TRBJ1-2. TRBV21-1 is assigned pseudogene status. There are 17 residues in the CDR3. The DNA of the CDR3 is TGTGCCAGCAGCAAAGCGAGGTCGGGGGGCAATAACTATGGCTACACCTTC. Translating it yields CASSKARSGGNNYGYTF.

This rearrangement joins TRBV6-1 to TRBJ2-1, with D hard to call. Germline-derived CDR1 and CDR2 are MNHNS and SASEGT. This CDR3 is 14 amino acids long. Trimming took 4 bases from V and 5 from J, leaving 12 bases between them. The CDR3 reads CASSVRMQDNEQFF. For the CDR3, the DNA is TGTGCCAGCAGTGTTCGGATGCAGGACAATGAGCAGTTCTTC.

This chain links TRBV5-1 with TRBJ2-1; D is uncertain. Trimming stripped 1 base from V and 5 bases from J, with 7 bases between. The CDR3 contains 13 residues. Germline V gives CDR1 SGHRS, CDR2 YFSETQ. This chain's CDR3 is CASSLSQNNEQFF. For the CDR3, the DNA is TGCGCCAGCAGCTTGAGTCAGAACAATGAGCAGTTCTTC.

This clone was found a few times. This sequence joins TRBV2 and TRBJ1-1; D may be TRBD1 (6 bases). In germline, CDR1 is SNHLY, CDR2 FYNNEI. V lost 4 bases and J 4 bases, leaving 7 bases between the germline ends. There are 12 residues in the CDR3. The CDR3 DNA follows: TGTGCCAGCAGTGGAGGGGGCACTGAAGCTTTCTTT. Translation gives CASSGGGTEAFF.